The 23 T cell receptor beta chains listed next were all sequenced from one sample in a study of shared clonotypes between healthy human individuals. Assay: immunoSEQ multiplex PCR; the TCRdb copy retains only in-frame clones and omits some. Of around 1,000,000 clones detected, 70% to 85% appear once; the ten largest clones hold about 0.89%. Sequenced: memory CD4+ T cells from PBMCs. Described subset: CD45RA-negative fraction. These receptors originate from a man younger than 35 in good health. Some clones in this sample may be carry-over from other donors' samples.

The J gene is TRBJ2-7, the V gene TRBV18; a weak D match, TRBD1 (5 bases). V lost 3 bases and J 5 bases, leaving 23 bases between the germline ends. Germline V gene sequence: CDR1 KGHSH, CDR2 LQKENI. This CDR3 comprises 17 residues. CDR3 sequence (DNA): TGTGCCAGCTCACCCCTACCCTCTAGACAGAGTCTTAACGAGCAGTACTTC. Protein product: CASSPLPSRQSLNEQYF.

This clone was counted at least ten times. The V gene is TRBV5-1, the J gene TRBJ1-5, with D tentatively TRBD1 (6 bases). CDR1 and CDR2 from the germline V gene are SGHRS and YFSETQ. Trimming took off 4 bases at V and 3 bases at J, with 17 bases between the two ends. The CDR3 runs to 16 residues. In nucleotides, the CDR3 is TGCGCCAGCAGCCCTGGGGGGGGGCACCCCAATCAGCCCCAGCATTTT. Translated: CASSPGGGHPNQPQHF.

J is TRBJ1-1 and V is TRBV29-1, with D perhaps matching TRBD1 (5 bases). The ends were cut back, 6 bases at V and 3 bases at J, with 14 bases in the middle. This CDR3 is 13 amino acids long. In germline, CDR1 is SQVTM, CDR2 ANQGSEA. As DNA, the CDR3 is TGCAGCGTGCAGGTGGGGCCGGACACTGAAGCTTTCTTT. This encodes CSVQVGPDTEAFF. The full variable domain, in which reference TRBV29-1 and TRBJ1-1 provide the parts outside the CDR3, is SAVISQKPSRDICQRGTSLTIQCQVDSQVTMMFWYRQQPGQSLTLIATANQGSEATYESGFVIDKFPISRPNLTFSTLTVSNMSPEDSSIYLCSVQVGPDTEAFFGQGTRLTVV.

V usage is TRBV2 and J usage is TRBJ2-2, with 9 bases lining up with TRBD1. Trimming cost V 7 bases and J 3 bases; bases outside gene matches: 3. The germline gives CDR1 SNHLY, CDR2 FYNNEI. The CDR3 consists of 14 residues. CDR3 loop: CASIRDRDTGELFF. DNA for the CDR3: TGTGCCAGCATACGGGACAGGGACACCGGGGAGCTGTTTTTT.

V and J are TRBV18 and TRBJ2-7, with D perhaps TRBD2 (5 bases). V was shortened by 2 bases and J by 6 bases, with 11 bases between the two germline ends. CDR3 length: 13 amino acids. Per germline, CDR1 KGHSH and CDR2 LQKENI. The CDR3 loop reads CASSPLGVGEQYF. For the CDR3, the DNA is TGTGCCAGCTCACCATTGGGAGTAGGCGAGCAGTACTTC.

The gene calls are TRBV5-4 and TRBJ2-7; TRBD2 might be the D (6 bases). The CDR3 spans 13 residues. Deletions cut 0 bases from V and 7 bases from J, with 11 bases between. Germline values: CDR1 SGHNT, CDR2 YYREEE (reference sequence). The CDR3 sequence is CASSLGLDLEQYF. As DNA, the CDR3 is TGTGCCAGCAGCTTGGGACTAGACCTGGAGCAGTACTTC. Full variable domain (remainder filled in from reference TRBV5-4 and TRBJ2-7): ETGVTQSPTHLIKTRGQQVTLRCSSQSGHNTVSWYQQALGQGPQFIFQYYREEENGRGNFPPRFSGLQFPNYSSELNVNALELDDSALYLCASSLGLDLEQYFGPGTRLTVT.

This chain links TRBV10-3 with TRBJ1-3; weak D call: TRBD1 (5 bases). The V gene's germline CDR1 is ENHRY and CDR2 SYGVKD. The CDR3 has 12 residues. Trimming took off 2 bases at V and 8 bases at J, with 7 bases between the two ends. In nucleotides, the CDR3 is TGTGCCATCAGTGAGAGAGGGGACACCATATATTTT. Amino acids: CAISERGDTIYF.

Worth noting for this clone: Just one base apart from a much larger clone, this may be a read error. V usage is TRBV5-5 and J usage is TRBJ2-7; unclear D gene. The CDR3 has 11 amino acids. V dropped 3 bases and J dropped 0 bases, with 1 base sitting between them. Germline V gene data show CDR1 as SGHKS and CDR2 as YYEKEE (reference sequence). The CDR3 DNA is TGTGCCAGCAGCTACTCCTACGAGCAGTACTTC. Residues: CASSYSYEQYF.

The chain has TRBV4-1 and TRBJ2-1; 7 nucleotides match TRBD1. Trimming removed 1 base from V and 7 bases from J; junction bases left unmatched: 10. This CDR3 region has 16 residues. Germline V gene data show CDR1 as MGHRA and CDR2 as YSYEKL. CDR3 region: CASSQVQGSGLNEQFF. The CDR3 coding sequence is TGCGCCAGCAGCCAAGTACAGGGGTCTGGTTTGAATGAGCAGTTCTTC.

CDR3 protein: CASSPTSALDNEQFF. The CDR3 region has the DNA TGTGCCAGCTCGCCGACTAGCGCCCTTGACAATGAGCAGTTCTTC. The J gene is TRBJ2-1, the V gene TRBV18, with 8 nucleotides matching TRBD2. Germline V CDR1 and CDR2: KGHSH, LQKENI. V shed 6 bases, J shed 5 bases, and the junction held 9 bases outside the gene matches. CDR3 length: 15 amino acids.

The CDR3 loop is CASSYGQGRDTQYF. In nucleotides, the CDR3 is TGCGCCAGCAGCTACGGACAGGGTCGGGATACGCAGTATTTT. The chain is built from TRBV5-1 and TRBJ2-3, with TRBD1 matching over 8 bases. This CDR3 spans 14 amino acids. The J segment lost 6 bases and the V segment lost 3 bases, leaving 6 bases of the junction unmatched. Germline CDR1 SGHRS, CDR2 YFSETQ.

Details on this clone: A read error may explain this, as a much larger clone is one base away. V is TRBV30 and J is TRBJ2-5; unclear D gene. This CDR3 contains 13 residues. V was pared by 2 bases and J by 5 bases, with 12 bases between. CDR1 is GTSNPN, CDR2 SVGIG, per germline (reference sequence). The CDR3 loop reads CAWSHCSRETQYF. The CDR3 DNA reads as TGTGCCTGGAGTCACTGCAGTCGGGAGACCCAGTACTTC.

CDR3 loop: CASSGRDREGRNIQYF. The CDR3 DNA reads as TGCGCCAGCAGCGGCCGGGACAGGGAGGGGAGGAACATTCAGTACTTC. The genes are TRBV5-1 and TRBJ2-4; 9 positions match TRBD1. Per germline, CDR1 SGHRS and CDR2 YFSETQ. V was pared by 4 bases and J by 7 bases, with 12 bases of the junction left unmatched. The CDR3 covers 16 residues.

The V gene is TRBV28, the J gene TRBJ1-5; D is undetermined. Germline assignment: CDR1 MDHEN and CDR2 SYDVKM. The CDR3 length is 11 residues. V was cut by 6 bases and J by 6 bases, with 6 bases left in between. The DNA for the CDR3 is TGTGCCAGCAGGGGAAGTCAGCCCCAGCATTTT. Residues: CASRGSQPQHF. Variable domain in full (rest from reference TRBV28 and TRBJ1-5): DVKVTQSSRYLVKRTGEKVFLECVQDMDHENMFWYRQDPGLGLRLIYFSYDVKMKEKGDIPEGYSVSREKKERFSLILESASTNQTSMYLCASRGSQPQHFGDGTRLSIL.

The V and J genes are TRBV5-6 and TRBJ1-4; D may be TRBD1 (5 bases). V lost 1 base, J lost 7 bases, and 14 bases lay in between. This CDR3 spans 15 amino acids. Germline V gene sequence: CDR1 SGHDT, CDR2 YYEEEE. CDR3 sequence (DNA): TGTGCCAGCAGCTTGTGGGGGTTCGGTGGTGAAAAACTGTTTTTT. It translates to CASSLWGFGGEKLFF.

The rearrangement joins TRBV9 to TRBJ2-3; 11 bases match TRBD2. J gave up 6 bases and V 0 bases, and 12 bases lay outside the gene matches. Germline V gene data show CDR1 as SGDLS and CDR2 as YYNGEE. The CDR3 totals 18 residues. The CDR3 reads CASSVAPTSGSGADTQYF. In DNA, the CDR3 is TGTGCCAGCAGCGTAGCTCCAACTAGCGGGAGCGGCGCGGATACGCAGTATTTT.

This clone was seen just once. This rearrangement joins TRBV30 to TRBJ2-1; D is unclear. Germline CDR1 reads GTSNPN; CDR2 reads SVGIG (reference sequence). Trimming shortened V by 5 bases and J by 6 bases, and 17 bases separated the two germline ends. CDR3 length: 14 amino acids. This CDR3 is CAWEKGSLGNEQFF. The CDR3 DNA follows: TGTGCCTGGGAGAAGGGTTCCTTAGGCAATGAGCAGTTCTTC.

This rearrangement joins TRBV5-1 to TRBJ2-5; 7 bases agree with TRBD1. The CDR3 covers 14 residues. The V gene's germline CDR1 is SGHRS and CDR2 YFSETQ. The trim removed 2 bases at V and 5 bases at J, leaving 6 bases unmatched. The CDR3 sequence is CASSLITGVETQYF. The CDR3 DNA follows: TGCGCCAGCAGCTTAATTACAGGGGTCGAGACCCAGTACTTC. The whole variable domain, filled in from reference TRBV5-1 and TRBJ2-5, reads KAGVTQTPRYLIKTRGQQVTLSCSPISGHRSVSWYQQTPGQGLQFLFEYFSETQRNKGNFPGRFSGRQFSNSRSEMNVSTLELGDSALYLCASSLITGVETQYFGPGTRLLVL.

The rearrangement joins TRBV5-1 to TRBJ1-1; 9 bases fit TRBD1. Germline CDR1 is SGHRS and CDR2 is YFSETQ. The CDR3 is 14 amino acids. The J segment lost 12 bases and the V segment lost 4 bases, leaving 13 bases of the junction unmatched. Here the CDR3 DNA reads TGCGCCAGCAGCGGACTACAGGGGGCGGAGAATCCTTTCTTT. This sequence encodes CASSGLQGAENPFF.

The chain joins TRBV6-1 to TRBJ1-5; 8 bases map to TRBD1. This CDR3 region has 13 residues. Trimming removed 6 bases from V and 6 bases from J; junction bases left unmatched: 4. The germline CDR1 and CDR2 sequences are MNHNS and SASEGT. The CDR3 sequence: CASSPGGGQPQHF. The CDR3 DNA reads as TGTGCCAGCAGCCCAGGGGGCGGTCAGCCCCAGCATTTT.

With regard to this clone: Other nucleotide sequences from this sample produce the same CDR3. This CDR3 is CASSSTGGNTGELFF. DNA of the CDR3: TGTGCCAGCAGCTCGACCGGGGGGAACACCGGGGAGCTGTTTTTT. The rearrangement uses TRBV7-3 and TRBJ2-2, with D perhaps TRBD2 (6 bases). CDR3 size: 15 residues. V lost 4 bases and J 1 base, leaving 10 bases between the germline ends. The germline V gene encodes CDR1 SGHTA and CDR2 FQGTGA.

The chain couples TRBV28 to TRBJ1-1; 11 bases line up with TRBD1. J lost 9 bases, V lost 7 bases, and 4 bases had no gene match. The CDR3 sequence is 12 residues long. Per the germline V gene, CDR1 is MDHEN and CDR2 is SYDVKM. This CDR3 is CASTGQGAQAFF. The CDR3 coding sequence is TGTGCCAGCACCGGACAGGGGGCGCAAGCTTTCTTT. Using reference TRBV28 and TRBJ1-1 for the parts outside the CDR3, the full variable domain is DVKVTQSSRYLVKRTGEKVFLECVQDMDHENMFWYRQDPGLGLRLIYFSYDVKMKEKGDIPEGYSVSREKKERFSLILESASTNQTSMYLCASTGQGAQAFFGQGTRLTVV.

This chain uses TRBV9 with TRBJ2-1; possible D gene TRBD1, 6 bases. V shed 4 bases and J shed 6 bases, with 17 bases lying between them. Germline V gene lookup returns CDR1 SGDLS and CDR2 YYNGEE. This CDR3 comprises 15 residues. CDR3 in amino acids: CASSSGTKRLNEQFF. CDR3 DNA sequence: TGTGCCAGCAGCTCGGGGACAAAGCGCCTCAATGAGCAGTTCTTC.